This T cell receptor beta chain was sequenced in a study of blood T cell repertoires in COVID-19. About the study: The samples span acute and convalescent COVID-19 from the United States, Italy and Spain. From T cells, B-cell-depleted T cells, or PBMCs came the material, which was cDNA or gDNA.

Deletions cut 4 bases from V and 5 bases from J, with 6 bases between. The CDR3 loop spans 11 amino acids. Germline lookup yields CDR1 MNHNY and CDR2 SVGAGI (reference sequence). As processed by the authors: Counts of nucleated cells, estimated from reference gene primer amplification, were obtained. Method: immunoSEQ multiplex PCR; TCRdb's copy keeps in-frame clones and lacks some. V and J calls and clone size are those listed in that table; D and trimming were worked out from the DNA. The sample shows over 100,000 clones, around three quarters of them seen only once. Concerning this clone itself: The same CDR3 also results from other DNA sequences found in this sample.

The sequenced material came from peripheral blood. The receptor was isolated from a human donor in a cohort sampled during active or convalescent COVID-19. The chain employs TRBV6-6 and TRBJ2-7, with D uncertain. The CDR3: CASSSRDEQYF. The CDR3 DNA reads TGTGCCAGCAGTTCCCGGGACGAGCAGTACTTC.